This T cell receptor (beta chain) was profiled in a study of blood T cell repertoires in COVID-19. Study-wide background: Acute and convalescent COVID-19 samples came from the United States, Italy and Spain. T cells, B-cell-depleted T cells, or PBMCs provided the cDNA or gDNA that served as material.

The data were produced by immunoSEQ multiplex PCR, yet TCRdb's version contains in-frame clones alone and is incomplete. The table includes nearly 350,000 clones, over 75% detected once. All enrollees were roughly 18 to 89 years old and from some 24 US areas. Donors in Cohort 3 who had recovered were those with two negative PCRs, healthcare professional clearance, or resolution of their symptoms. This clone was detected only a few times. Source material: PBMCs or T cells enriched from blood (not recorded which). The clonotype originates from a woman aged 30 to 39 who had recovered from COVID-19.

CDR3 loop: CASSRLAGLTDTQYF. The CDR3 coding sequence is TGTGCCAGCAGCCGACTAGCGGGGCTCACAGATACGCAGTATTTT. This chain joins TRBV2 and TRBJ2-3, with TRBD2 matching over 11 bases. There are 15 residues in the CDR3. CDR1 and CDR2 from the germline V gene are SNHLY and FYNNEI. The trim removed 6 bases at V and 2 bases at J, leaving 4 bases unmatched.